Listed below are T cell receptor beta chains from one sample, sequenced in a study of shared T cell receptors in the human thymus. Some clones are missing from TCRdb's copy, which holds only in-frame ones; the method was immunoSEQ multiplex PCR. This repertoire shows hundreds of thousands of clones, around 78% found once; its top ten account for about 0.013%. These same records also appear under a second study, on human thymus T cells.

The sequenced sample was thymocytes. The source of these receptors is a boy in the first two years of life with a congenital heart defect. CDR3s include the opening cysteine and the closing phenylalanine or tryptophan. A D gene is named only where the DNA matches it firmly. The size entry is marked missing in some rows and otherwise reads once, few, many or a size class.

>TRBV2|TRBD2|TRBJ2-7|.
CASSGLAGGRDEQYF
TGTGCCAGCAGTGGACTAGCGGGAGGTCGGGACGAGCAGTACTTC
>TRBV4-2|TRBD2|TRBJ2-2|.
CASSQTPPGAGVSGELFF
TGTGCCAGCAGCCAGACCCCTCCCGGAGCGGGAGTTTCCGGGGAGCTGTTTTTT
>TRBV25-1|.|TRBJ1-2|.
CASRGGDLDYGYTF
TGTGCCAGCCGGGGCGGGGATCTCGACTATGGCTACACCTTC
>TRBV27|TRBD1|TRBJ2-7|.
CASSVTGTGVSYEQYF
TGTGCCAGCAGTGTAACCGGGACAGGGGTCTCCTACGAGCAGTACTTC
>TRBV6-5|TRBD2|TRBJ2-5|few
CASSRTSGRKTQYF
TGTGCCAGCAGCCGGACTAGCGGGAGAAAGACCCAGTACTTC
>TRBV6-4|.|TRBJ2-3|once
CASSPFPSVPHTQYF
TGTGCCAGCAGTCCATTCCCTAGCGTCCCGCATACGCAGTATTTT
>TRBV28|.|TRBJ2-7|.
CASSRDFGNEQYF
TGTGCCAGCAGTAGGGACTTCGGCAACGAGCAGTACTTC
>TRBV6-5|.|TRBJ2-7|few
CASSRRGDSYEQYF
TGTGCCAGCAGTAGGCGGGGAGACTCCTACGAGCAGTACTTC
>TRBV29-1|.|TRBJ2-2|.
CSVAGSTGELFF
TGCAGCGTTGCGGGGAGTACCGGGGAGCTGTTTTTT
>TRBV5-6|TRBD2|TRBJ2-3|.
CASSLQRRERADTQYF
TGTGCCAGCAGCCTCCAACGGCGGGAGAGGGCAGATACGCAGTATTTT
>TRBV5-6|TRBD2|TRBJ2-5|.
CASSQTRTSGRAGETQYF
TGTGCCAGCAGCCAGACTCGGACTAGCGGGAGGGCGGGGGAGACCCAGTACTTC
>TRBV27|.|TRBJ2-7|once
CASSSRGLYEQYF
TGTGCCAGCAGTTCCCGGGGACTCTACGAGCAGTACTTC
>TRBV4-1|.|TRBJ2-2|.
CASSPTKTKVAAANTGELFF
TGCGCCAGCAGCCCCACCAAAACCAAGGTAGCAGCAGCGAACACCGGGGAGCTGTTTTTT
>TRBV2|TRBD1|TRBJ2-5|.
CASSARGPETQYF
TGTGCCAGCAGCGCCAGGGGGCCAGAGACCCAGTACTTC
>TRBV2|TRBD2|TRBJ2-7|.
CASIPRGESYEQYF
TGTGCCAGCATCCCTCGGGGGGAGTCTTACGAGCAGTACTTC
>TRBV5-1|.|TRBJ2-7|.
CASGQSSSYEQYF
TGCGCCAGCGGACAGTCCTCCTCCTACGAGCAGTACTTC
>TRBV27|.|TRBJ2-1|.
CASSSSREFYNEQFF
TGTGCCAGCAGTTCGTCTCGGGAGTTCTACAATGAGCAGTTCTTC
>TRBV4-1|.|TRBJ2-7|.
CASSPTTSSIYEQYF
TGCGCCAGCAGCCCTACTACCAGCAGCATCTACGAGCAGTACTTC
>TRBV11-2|TRBD2|TRBJ2-3|.
CASSFLWTSGHCPDTQYF
TGTGCCAGCAGCTTCCTCTGGACTAGCGGGCATTGCCCAGATACGCAGTATTTT
>TRBV28|.|TRBJ2-7|.
CASHIGGRLRYEQYF
TGTGCCAGCCATATAGGTGGGCGATTACGCTACGAGCAGTACTTC
>TRBV11-2|TRBD2|TRBJ2-7|.
CASSLTRGGGAITYEQYF
TGTGCCAGCAGCTTAACTCGGGGGGGAGGGGCGATTACCTACGAGCAGTACTTC
>TRBV6-5|.|TRBJ2-7|few
CASRKGGYEQYF
TGTGCCAGCAGAAAGGGGGGGTACGAGCAGTACTTC
>TRBV29-1|TRBD1|TRBJ1-2|.
CSAGGQGRYGYTF
TGCAGCGCTGGAGGACAGGGGAGATATGGCTACACCTTC
>TRBV14|TRBD2|TRBJ2-7|.
CASSLPGTSGHKEQYF
TGTGCCAGCAGCCTCCCCGGGACTAGCGGGCATAAGGAGCAGTACTTC
>TRBV29-1|.|TRBJ1-1|.
CSVSGRGDTEAFF
TGCAGCGTCAGCGGTCGGGGGGACACTGAAGCTTTCTTT
>TRBV14|TRBD2|TRBJ2-1|.
CASSQQPGLAGFNEQFF
TGTGCCAGCAGCCAACAACCAGGGCTAGCGGGGTTCAATGAGCAGTTCTTC
>TRBV6-1|TRBD1|TRBJ2-2|few
CASPGTGHAGELFF
TGTGCCAGCCCGGGGACAGGGCACGCCGGGGAGCTGTTTTTT
>TRBV4-1|.|TRBJ2-5|.
CASSPEGQGQETQYF
TGCGCCAGCAGCCCAGAGGGGCAGGGTCAAGAGACCCAGTACTTC
>TRBV5-4|TRBD2|TRBJ2-3|.
CASSLVGRGLENTQYF
TGTGCCAGCAGCTTGGTCGGCAGGGGACTAGAAAATACGCAGTATTTT
>TRBV4-3|.|TRBJ2-7|few
CASSQATTVPDEQYF
TGCGCCAGCAGCCAGGCCACAACCGTCCCTGATGAGCAGTACTTC
>TRBV11-3|.|TRBJ2-7|.
CASSLGDTPSYEQYF
TGTGCCAGCAGCTTAGGGGACACTCCCTCCTACGAGCAGTACTTC
>TRBV27|TRBD2|TRBJ2-7|.
CASSLRTSATYEQYF
TGTGCCAGCAGCCTCCGGACTAGCGCGACCTACGAGCAGTACTTC
>TRBV4-3|.|TRBJ2-3|.
CASSQKRIGVSGNTDTQYF
TGCGCCAGCAGCCAAAAACGAATTGGGGTTAGCGGAAACACAGATACGCAGTATTTT
>TRBV28|TRBD2|TRBJ2-7|few
CASREGLSNYEQYF
TGTGCCAGCAGAGAGGGACTATCGAACTACGAGCAGTACTTC
>TRBV11-3|.|TRBJ1-5|.
CASSWVGGDSNQPQHF
TGTGCCAGCTCCTGGGTGGGAGGGGACAGCAATCAGCCCCAGCATTTT
>TRBV4-1|.|TRBJ2-3|few
CASSHLDTQYF
TGCGCCAGCAGCCACCTAGATACGCAGTATTTT
>TRBV5-1|TRBD1|TRBJ2-7|.
CASSWGTGAFNEQYF
TGCGCCAGCAGCTGGGGGACAGGGGCCTTTAACGAGCAGTACTTC
>TRBV11-3|TRBD1|TRBJ1-1|.
CASSLDQGTGDTEAFF
TGTGCCAGCAGCTTAGACCAGGGGACAGGGGACACTGAAGCTTTCTTT
>TRBV7-8|.|TRBJ2-7|.
CASSFGQEQYF
TGTGCCAGCAGCTTCGGACAGGAGCAGTACTTC
>TRBV30|TRBD1|TRBJ2-3|.
CAWSETGEMADTQYF
TGTGCCTGGAGTGAGACAGGGGAGATGGCAGATACGCAGTATTTT
>TRBV4-1|.|TRBJ1-1|.
CASSQDEGVAFF
TGCGCCAGCAGCCAAGATGAGGGGGTAGCTTTCTTT
>TRBV6-5|.|TRBJ2-1|.
CASSYLPGACNEQFF
TGTGCCAGCAGTTACCTTCCGGGAGCGTGCAATGAGCAGTTCTTC
>TRBV6-6|TRBD2|TRBJ2-7|.
CASSYSGSGRVEQYF
TGTGCCAGCAGTTACTCGGGCAGCGGGAGGGTCGAGCAGTACTTC
>TRBV28|.|TRBJ2-7|once
CASSLSSGGRYEQYF
TGTGCCAGCAGTTTGAGCTCAGGGGGGCGGTACGAGCAGTACTTC
>TRBV28|TRBD1|TRBJ1-5|few
CASSTGTGGVQPQHF
TGTGCCAGCAGTACCGGGACAGGGGGCGTCCAGCCCCAGCATTTT
>TRBV29-1|TRBD1|TRBJ1-4|.
CSVGRSGQGASEKLFF
TGCAGCGTTGGCCGATCGGGACAGGGGGCGAGTGAAAAACTGTTTTTT
>TRBV6-5|TRBD1|TRBJ2-7|.
CASSHPGQGAGEQYF
TGTGCCAGCAGCCACCCGGGACAGGGGGCGGGGGAGCAGTACTTC
>TRBV4-3|TRBD2|TRBJ2-3|once
CASSPRGSGSGKTDTQYF
TGCGCCAGCAGCCCCCGGGGTAGCGGGAGTGGGAAGACAGATACGCAGTATTTT
>TRBV4-3|.|TRBJ1-2|.
CASSQGALGYGYTF
TGCGCCAGCAGCCAAGGGGCCCTGGGCTATGGCTACACCTTC
>TRBV27|.|TRBJ2-1|.
CASSFGREGGSYNEQFF
TGTGCCAGCAGTTTCGGTAGGGAAGGAGGCTCCTACAATGAGCAGTTCTTC
>TRBV12-5|TRBD2|TRBJ2-7|.
CASGLSGRPSYEQYF
TGTGCTAGTGGTTTGAGCGGGAGGCCTTCCTACGAGCAGTACTTC
>TRBV11-3|TRBD2|TRBJ2-1|.
CASSPPAGGDDEQFF
TGTGCCAGCAGCCCCCCAGCGGGAGGTGACGATGAGCAGTTCTTC
>TRBV28|.|TRBJ2-1|few
CASSPRLSYNEQFF
TGTGCCAGCAGCCCTAGGTTGTCCTACAATGAGCAGTTCTTC